This T cell receptor beta chain was sequenced in a study of CD8+CD57+ T cells in acquired aplastic anemia. The overall study: Recorded DNA amounts for sorted CD4+ and CD8+ cells had an average of approximately 3 ug.

Ten or more counts support this clonotype. Its antigen is still unknown. CDR1 MGHRA and CDR2 YSYEKL come from the germline V gene. V lost 5 bases, J lost 1 base, and 4 bases stayed unmatched. The CDR3 loop spans 15 amino acids. General observations from the study: Roughly 28 was the count of CD8+ CDR3 sequences that patients shared with controls.

Those patients picked for sequencing had displayed CD8+CD57+ cell expansion on flow cytometry. TCR beta VDJ combinations and CDR3 sequences were profiled from genomic DNA. In TCRdb, the reads were re-called with MiXCR into one record per CDR3 protein. This sample has some 180,000 distinct CDR3 sequences, with less than 65% found just once. The chain is built from TRBV4-1 and TRBJ2-7, with TRBD1 matching over 11 bases. The sequence was obtained from a human donor with aplastic anemia. Source material: sorted CD4+, CD8+, or CD8+CD57+ T cells (not recorded which) from PBMCs. This chain's CDR3 is CASSKGQGASYEQYF. In DNA form, the CDR3 reads TGCGCCAGCAGCAAAGGACAGGGGGCGTCCTACGAGCAGTACTTC.